This T cell receptor (beta chain) comes out of a study of lymphopenia after photon versus proton radiotherapy. Study results and limitations: Photon-treated patients lost naive T cells and TCR diversity; proton-treated stayed stable. Authors raise, but do not show, better survival with proton therapy. Oligoclonal CD8+ Temra expansion after nadir drove photon patients' diversity drop. Larger post-nadir TCR diversity loss correlated inversely with survival in deceased patients.

This CDR3 spans 14 amino acids. The ends were cut back, 5 bases at V and 0 bases at J, with 8 bases in the middle. Germline lookup yields CDR1 SGDLS and CDR2 YYNGEE. Only in-frame clones appear in the TCRdb table, and some are missing; sequencing was by immunoSEQ multiplex PCR. The sample gives about 70,000 clones, around 87% of which show up once; 10% to 14% is in the top ten. Concerning this clone itself: Its cognate antigen is unknown.

This receptor was taken from a man older than 75 with esophageal cancer. Sequenced here: peripheral blood, sampled from a patient treated with proton-based radiotherapy. The rearrangement links TRBV9 to TRBJ2-2; D not resolved. CDR3 in DNA: TGTGCCAGCAGGTCGCAGCCGAACACCGGGGAGCTGTTTTTT. Its protein product is CASRSQPNTGELFF.